Reported below is one T cell receptor beta chain. These data originate in a study of radiation and T cells in renal cell carcinoma. Clones were sequenced by immunoSEQ multiplex PCR, and TCRdb holds only the in-frame ones, with some missing. The profile shows 120,000 to 150,000 clones, roughly 90% of them singletons. Time point meaning: baseline pretreatment blood. Treatment of the sample: 15 Gy SBRT to primary tumor, nephrectomy 4 weeks later. Germline V gene lookup returns CDR1 MNHNY and CDR2 SVGAGI (reference sequence). V lost 7 bases, J lost 7 bases, and 5 bases stayed unmatched. This CDR3 comprises 13 residues.

This specimen was blood, taken from a patient whose treatment included radiotherapy and nephrectomy. This receptor was taken from a woman between 65 and 79 years old with renal cell carcinoma. The chain carries TRBV6-6 and TRBJ1-4, with TRBD1 identical over 8 bases. CDR3 loop: CASTQGAREKLFF. The CDR3 DNA reads as TGTGCCAGCACTCAGGGGGCGCGTGAAAAACTGTTTTTT.